The source of this T cell receptor beta chain is a study of T-cell reconstitution after alpha-beta-depleted transplantation in children. Study outcomes and limitations: For some patients, TCRbeta diversity was high at day 60 because of recipient T cells and thymic progenitors that survived.

For this clonotype: The antigen is not known.

The authors prepared the TCRbeta library with unique molecular identifiers. MiXCR, applied by TCRdb to the PCR reads, yields one record per CDR3 protein. The sample yields approximately 980,000 distinct CDR3 sequences, about 31% seen once. This CDR3 comprises 14 residues. Germline V gene lookup returns CDR1 SGHRS and CDR2 YFSETQ. V shed 4 bases and J shed 4 bases, with 13 bases lying between them. The TCR was taken from a boy younger than two who had a stem cell transplant for SCID, so the T cells may come from the graft donor. The chain employs TRBV5-1 and TRBJ2-3, with D tentatively TRBD2 (6 bases). The material was PBMCs, mostly from graft donor cells, obtained 360 days after TCRalphabeta/CD19-depleted stem cell transplant. This chain's CDR3 is CASSPRLDPDTQYF. CDR3 nucleotides: TGCGCCAGCAGCCCAAGACTAGACCCAGATACGCAGTATTTT.